This T cell receptor beta chain was found in a study of T cells in Graves' hyperthyroidism and ophthalmopathy. General study findings and limits: Ophthalmopathy was model-predicted a median approximately six months pre-onset. Most thyroid clonotypes with frequency above 0.001 were detected in blood.

Turning to this clonotype: No antigen is known for it.

Authors of the study amplified TCR beta CDR3 regions from RNA transcripts. The study used the HTBI primer set for a first-round RT-PCR of the TCR CDR3. From the multiplex PCR reads, TCRdb called clonotypes with MiXCR, one entry per CDR3 protein. The table records about 350,000 distinct CDR3 sequences, over 11% of them present only once. Per germline, CDR1 SGHTA and CDR2 FQGNSA. V was clipped by 5 bases and J by 9 bases; unmatched bases: 6. This CDR3 region has 13 residues. The study defined stable Graves' hyperthyroidism as no ophthalmopathy progression within 18 months. The study excluded patients with uncontrolled infection, other autoimmune disease, pregnancy or lactation.

This clonotype originated in a woman in her 30s with Graves' hyperthyroidism. The chain combines TRBV7-2 with TRBJ2-1, with 8 bases matching TRBD2. The material sequenced was blood. CDR3 coding DNA: TGTGCCAGCAGCCAGCGGGAGTTAAGTGAGCAGTTCTTC. It is translated as CASSQRELSEQFF.